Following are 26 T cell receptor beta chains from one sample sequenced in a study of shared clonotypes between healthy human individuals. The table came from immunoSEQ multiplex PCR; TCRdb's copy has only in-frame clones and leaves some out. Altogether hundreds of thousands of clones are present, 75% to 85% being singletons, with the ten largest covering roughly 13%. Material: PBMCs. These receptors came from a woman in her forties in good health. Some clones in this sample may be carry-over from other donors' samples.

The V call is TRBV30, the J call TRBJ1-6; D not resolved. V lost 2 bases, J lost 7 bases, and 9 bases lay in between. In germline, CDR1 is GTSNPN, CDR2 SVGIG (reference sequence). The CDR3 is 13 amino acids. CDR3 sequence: CAWSPGPNSPLHF. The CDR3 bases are TGTGCCTGGAGTCCCGGCCCCAATTCACCCCTCCACTTT.

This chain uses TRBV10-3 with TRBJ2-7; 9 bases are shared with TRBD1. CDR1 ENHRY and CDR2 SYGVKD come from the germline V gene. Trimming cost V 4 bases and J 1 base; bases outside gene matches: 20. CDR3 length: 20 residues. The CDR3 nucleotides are TGTGCCATCAGTGGGCCGGGACAGGGAATTTTTCCAATCCAATCCTACGAGCAGTACTTC. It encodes CAISGPGQGIFPIQSYEQYF.

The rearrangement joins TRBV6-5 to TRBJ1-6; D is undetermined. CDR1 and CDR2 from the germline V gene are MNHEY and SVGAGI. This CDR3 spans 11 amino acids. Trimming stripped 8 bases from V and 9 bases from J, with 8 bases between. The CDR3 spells CASGSPSPLHF. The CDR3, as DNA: TGTGCCAGCGGAAGCCCTTCACCCCTCCACTTT.

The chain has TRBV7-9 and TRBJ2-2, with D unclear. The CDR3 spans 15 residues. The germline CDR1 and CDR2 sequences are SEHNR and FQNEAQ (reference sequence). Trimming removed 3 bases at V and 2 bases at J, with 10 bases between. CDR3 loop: CASSFGSANTGELFF. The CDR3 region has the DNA TGTGCCAGCAGCTTTGGATCCGCCAACACCGGGGAGCTGTTTTTT. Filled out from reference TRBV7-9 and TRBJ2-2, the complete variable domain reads DTGVSQNPRHKITKRGQNVTFRCDPISEHNRLYWYRQTLGQGPEFLTYFQNEAQLEKSRLLSDRFSAERPKGSFSTLEIQRTEQGDSAMYLCASSFGSANTGELFFGEGSRLTVL.

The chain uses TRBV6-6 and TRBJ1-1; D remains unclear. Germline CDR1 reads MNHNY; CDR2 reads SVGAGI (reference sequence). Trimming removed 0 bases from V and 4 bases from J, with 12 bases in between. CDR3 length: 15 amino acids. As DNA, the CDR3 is TGTGCCAGCAGTTACTCGCGACGGATGGCCACTGAAGCTTTCTTT. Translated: CASSYSRRMATEAFF.

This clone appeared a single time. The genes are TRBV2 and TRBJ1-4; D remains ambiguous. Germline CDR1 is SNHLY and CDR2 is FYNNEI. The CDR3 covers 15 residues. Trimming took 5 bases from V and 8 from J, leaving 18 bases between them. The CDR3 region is CASSPRTAPGEKLFF. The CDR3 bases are TGTGCCAGCAGTCCACGGACGGCCCCGGGGGAAAAACTGTTTTTT.

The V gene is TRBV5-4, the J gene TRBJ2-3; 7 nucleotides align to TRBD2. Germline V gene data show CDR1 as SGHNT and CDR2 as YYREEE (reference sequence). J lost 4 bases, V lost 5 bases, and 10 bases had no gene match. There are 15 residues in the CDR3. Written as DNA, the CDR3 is TGTGCCAGCAGGCGGTCAGCGGGGATGGCAGATACGCAGTATTTT. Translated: CASRRSAGMADTQYF.

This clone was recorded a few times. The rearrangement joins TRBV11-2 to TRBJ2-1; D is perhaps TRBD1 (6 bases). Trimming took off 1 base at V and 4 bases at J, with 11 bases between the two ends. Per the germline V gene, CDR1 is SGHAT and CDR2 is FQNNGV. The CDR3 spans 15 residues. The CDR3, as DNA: TGTGCCAGCAGCTTAGCGGGCGGACAGTACAATGAGCAGTTCTTC. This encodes CASSLAGGQYNEQFF.

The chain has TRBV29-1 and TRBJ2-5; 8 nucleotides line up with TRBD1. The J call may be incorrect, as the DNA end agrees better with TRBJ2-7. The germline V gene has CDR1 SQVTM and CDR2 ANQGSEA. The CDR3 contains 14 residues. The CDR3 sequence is CSVSSGTGTDEQYF. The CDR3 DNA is TGCAGCGTCTCCTCTGGGACAGGCACGGACGAGCAGTACTTC.

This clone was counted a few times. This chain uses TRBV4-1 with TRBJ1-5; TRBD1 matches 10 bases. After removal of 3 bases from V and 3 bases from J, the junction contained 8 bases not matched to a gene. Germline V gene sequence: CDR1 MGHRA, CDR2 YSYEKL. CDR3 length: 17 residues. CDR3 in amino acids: CASSQLVDRGNNQPQHF. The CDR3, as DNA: TGCGCCAGCAGCCAGCTTGTGGACAGGGGGAACAATCAGCCCCAGCATTTT.

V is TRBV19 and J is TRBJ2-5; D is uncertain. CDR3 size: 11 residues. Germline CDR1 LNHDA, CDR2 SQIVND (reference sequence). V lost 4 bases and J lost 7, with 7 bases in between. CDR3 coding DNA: TGTGCCAGTAGTAAGTTGGGGACCCAGTACTTC. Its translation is CASSKLGTQYF.

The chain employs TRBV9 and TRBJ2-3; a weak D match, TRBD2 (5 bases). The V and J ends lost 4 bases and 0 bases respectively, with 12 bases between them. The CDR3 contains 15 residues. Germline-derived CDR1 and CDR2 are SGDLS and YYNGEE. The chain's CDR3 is CASSKWTASTDTQYF. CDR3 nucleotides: TGTGCCAGCAGCAAGTGGACTGCTAGCACAGATACGCAGTATTTT.

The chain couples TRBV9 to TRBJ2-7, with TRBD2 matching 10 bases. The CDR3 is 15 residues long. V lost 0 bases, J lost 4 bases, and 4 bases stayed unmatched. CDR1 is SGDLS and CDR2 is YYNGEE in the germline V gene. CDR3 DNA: TGTGCCAGCAGCGTAGGAGCTAGCGGGAGTTACGAGCAGTACTTC. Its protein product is CASSVGASGSYEQYF.

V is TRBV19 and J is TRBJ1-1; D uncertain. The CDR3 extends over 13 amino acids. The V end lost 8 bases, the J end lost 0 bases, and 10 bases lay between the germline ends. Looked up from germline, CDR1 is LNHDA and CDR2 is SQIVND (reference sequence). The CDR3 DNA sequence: TGTGCCAGTCAACGGGCTGTGAACACTGAAGCTTTCTTT. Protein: CASQRAVNTEAFF. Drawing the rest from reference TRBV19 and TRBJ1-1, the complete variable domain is DGGITQSPKYLFRKEGQNVTLSCEQNLNHDAMYWYRQDPGQGLRLIYYSQIVNDFQKGDIAEGYSVSREKKESFPLTVTSAQKNPTAFYLCASQRAVNTEAFFGQGTRLTVV.

CDR3 amino acids: CASSLEDSGLKQYF. DNA of the CDR3: TGTGCCAGCAGTTTAGAAGACAGTGGGTTAAAGCAGTACTTC. V and J are TRBV27 and TRBJ2-7, with D perhaps matching TRBD1 (5 bases). The CDR3 length is 14 residues. The germline gives CDR1 MNHEY, CDR2 SMNVEV (reference sequence). V dropped 2 bases and J dropped 8 bases, with 16 bases sitting between them.

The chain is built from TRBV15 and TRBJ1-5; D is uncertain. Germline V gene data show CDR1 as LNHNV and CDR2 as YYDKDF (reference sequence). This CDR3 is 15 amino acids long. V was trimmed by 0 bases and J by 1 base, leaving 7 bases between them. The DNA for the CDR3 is TGTGCCACCAGCAGAGAAGGACTGAGCAATCAGCCCCAGCATTTT. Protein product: CATSREGLSNQPQHF.

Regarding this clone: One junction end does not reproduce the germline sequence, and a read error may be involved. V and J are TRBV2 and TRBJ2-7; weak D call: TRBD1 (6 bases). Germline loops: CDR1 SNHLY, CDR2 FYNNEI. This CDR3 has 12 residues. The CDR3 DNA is TGTGCCAGCTCGGACAGCCCCTACGGGCAGTACTTC. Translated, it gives CASSDSPYGQYF.

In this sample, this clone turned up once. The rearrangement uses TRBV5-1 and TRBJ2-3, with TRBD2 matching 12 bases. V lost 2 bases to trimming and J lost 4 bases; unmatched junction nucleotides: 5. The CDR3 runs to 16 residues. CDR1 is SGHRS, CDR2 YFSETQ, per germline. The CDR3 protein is CASSFRLAGVADTQYF. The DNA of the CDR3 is TGCGCCAGCAGCTTCCGACTAGCGGGAGTGGCAGATACGCAGTATTTT.

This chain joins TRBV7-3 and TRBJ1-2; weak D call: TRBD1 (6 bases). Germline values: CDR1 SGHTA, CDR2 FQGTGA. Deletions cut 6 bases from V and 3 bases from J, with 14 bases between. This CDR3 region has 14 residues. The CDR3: CASSPLGGDYGYTF. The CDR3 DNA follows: TGTGCCAGCAGTCCCCTAGGGGGGGACTATGGCTACACCTTC.

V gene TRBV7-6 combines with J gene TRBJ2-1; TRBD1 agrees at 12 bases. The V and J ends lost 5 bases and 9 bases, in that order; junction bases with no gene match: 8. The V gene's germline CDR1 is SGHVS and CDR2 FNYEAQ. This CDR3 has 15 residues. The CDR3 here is CASSTGQGASSEQFF. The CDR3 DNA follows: TGTGCCAGCAGCACGGGACAGGGGGCCTCCAGTGAGCAGTTCTTC. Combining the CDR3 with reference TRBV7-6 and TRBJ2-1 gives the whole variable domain GAGVSQSPRYKVTKRGQDVALRCDPISGHVSLYWYRQALGQGPEFLTYFNYEAQQDKSGLPNDRFSAERPEGSISTLTIQRTEQRDSAMYRCASSTGQGASSEQFFGPGTRLTVL.

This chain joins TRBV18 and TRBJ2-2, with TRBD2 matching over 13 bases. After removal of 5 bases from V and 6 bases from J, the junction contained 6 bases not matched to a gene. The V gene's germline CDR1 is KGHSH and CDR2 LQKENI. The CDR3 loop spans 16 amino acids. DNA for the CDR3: TGTGCCAGCTCAGTCGGACTAGCGGGAGTTTCCGGGGAGCTGTTTTTT. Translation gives CASSVGLAGVSGELFF. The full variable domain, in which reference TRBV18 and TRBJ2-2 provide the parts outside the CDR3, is NAGVMQNPRHLVRRRGQEARLRCSPMKGHSHVYWYRQLPEEGLKFMVYLQKENIIDESGMPKERFSAEFPKEGPSILRIQQVVRGDSAAYFCASSVGLAGVSGELFFGEGSRLTVL.

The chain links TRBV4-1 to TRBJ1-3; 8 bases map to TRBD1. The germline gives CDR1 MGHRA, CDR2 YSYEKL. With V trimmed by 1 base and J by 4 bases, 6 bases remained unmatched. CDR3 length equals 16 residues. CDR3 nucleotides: TGCGCCAGCAGCCAAGCCAGGGGGCCGCCCGGAAACACCATATATTTT. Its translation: CASSQARGPPGNTIYF.

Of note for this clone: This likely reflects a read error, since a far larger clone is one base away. This chain's CDR3 is CSARGGTYEQYF. CDR3 in DNA: TGCAGCGCGCGGGGCGGAACCTACGAGCAGTACTTC. V usage is TRBV29-1 and J usage is TRBJ2-7; possible D gene TRBD2, 6 bases. Germline V gene lookup returns CDR1 SQVTM and CDR2 ANQGSEA. The CDR3 has 12 residues. Trimming cost V 7 bases and J 2 bases, with 12 bases left between them.

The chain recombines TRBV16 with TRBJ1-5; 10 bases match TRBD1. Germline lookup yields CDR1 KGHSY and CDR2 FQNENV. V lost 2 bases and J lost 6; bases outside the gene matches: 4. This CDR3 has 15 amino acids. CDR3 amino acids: CASSQGTGAGQPQHF. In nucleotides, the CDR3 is TGTGCCAGCAGCCAAGGGACAGGGGCTGGTCAGCCCCAGCATTTT. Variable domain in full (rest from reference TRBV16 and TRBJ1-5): GEEVAQTPKHLVRGEGQKAKLYCAPIKGHSYVFWYQQVLKNEFKFLISFQNENVFDETGMPKERFSAKCLPNSPCSLEIQATKLEDSAVYFCASSQGTGAGQPQHFGDGTRLSIL.

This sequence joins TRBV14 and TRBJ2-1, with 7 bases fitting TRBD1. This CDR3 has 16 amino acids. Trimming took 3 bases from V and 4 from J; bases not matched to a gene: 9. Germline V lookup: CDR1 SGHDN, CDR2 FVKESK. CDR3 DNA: TGTGCCAGCAGCCAGGGACCCGGGACAGCTTACAATGAGCAGTTCTTC. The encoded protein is CASSQGPGTAYNEQFF.

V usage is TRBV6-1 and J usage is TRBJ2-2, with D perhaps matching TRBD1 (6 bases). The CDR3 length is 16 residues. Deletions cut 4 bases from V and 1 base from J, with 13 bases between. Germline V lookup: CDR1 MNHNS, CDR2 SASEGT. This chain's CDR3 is CASSVLQGQNTGELFF. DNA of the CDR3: TGTGCCAGCAGTGTTCTACAGGGCCAGAACACCGGGGAGCTGTTTTTT.